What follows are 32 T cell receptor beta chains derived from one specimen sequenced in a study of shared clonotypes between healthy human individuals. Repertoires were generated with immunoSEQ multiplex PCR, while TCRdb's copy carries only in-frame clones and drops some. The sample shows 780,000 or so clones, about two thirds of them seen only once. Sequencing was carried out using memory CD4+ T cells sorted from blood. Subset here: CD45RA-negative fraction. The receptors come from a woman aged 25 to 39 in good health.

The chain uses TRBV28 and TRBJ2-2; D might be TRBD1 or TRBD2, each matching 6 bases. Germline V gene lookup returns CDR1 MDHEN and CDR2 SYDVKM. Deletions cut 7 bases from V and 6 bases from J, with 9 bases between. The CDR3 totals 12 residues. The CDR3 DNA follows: TGTGCCAGCATGGAGGGGGCCGGGGAGCTGTTTTTT. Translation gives CASMEGAGELFF. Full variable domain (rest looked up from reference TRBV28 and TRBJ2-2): DVKVTQSSRYLVKRTGEKVFLECVQDMDHENMFWYRQDPGLGLRLIYFSYDVKMKEKGDIPEGYSVSREKKERFSLILESASTNQTSMYLCASMEGAGELFFGEGSRLTVL.

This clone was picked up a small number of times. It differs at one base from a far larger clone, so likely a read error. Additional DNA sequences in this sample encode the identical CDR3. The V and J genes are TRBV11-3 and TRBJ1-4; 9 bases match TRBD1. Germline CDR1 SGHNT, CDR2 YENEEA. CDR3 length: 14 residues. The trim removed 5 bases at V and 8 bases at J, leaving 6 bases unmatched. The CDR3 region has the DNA TGTGCCAGCAGCCGAGGACAGGGGAACGAAAAACTGTTTTTT. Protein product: CASSRGQGNEKLFF.

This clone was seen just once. CDR3 DNA: TGTGCCAGCTCACCAAGACCCGGGACAGCGACTAGCGGGAGGGTTTGGACAGATACGCAGTATTTT. It translates to CASSPRPGTATSGRVWTDTQYF. This chain connects TRBV18 to TRBJ2-3; 14 positions agree with TRBD2. The CDR3 loop spans 22 amino acids. CDR1 KGHSH and CDR2 LQKENI come from the germline V gene. J gave up 3 bases and V 2 bases, and 19 bases lay outside the gene matches. Supplemented by reference TRBV18 and TRBJ2-3, the full variable domain reads NAGVMQNPRHLVRRRGQEARLRCSPMKGHSHVYWYRQLPEEGLKFMVYLQKENIIDESGMPKERFSAEFPKEGPSILRIQQVVRGDSAAYFCASSPRPGTATSGRVWTDTQYFGPGTRLTVL.

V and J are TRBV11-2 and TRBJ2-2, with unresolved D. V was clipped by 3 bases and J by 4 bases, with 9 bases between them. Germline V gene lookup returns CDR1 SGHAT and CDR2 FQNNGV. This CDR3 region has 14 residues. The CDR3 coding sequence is TGTGCCAGCAGCTTGGGCTCGATCACCGGGGAGCTGTTTTTT. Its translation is CASSLGSITGELFF.

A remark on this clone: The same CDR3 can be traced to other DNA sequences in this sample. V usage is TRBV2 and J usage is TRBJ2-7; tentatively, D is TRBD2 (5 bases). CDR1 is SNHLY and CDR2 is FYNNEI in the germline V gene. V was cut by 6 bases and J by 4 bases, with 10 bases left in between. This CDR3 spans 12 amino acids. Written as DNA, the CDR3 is TGTGCCAGCAGCCGAGGGAGTTACGAGCAGTACTTC. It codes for CASSRGSYEQYF.

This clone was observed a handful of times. The CDR3 DNA follows: TGTGCCAGCAGGCGGATACCTGGAAACACCATATATTTT. It encodes CASRRIPGNTIYF. The genes are TRBV6-5 and TRBJ1-3; D call uncertain. Germline V gene lookup returns CDR1 MNHEY and CDR2 SVGAGI. V lost 6 bases and J lost 2, with 8 bases in between. CDR3 size: 13 residues.

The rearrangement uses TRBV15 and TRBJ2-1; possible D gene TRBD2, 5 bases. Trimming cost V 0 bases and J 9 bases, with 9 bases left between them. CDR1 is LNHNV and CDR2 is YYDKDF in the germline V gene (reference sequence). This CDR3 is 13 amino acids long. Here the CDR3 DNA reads TGTGCCACCAGCAGAGATAGGGAGAGTGAGCAGTTCTTC. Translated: CATSRDRESEQFF.

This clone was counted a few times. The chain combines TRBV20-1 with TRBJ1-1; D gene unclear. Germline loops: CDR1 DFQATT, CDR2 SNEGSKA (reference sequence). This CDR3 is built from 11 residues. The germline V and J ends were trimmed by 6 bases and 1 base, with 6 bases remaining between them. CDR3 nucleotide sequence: TGCAGTGCAGCCCAGAACACTGAAGCTTTCTTT. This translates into CSAAQNTEAFF.

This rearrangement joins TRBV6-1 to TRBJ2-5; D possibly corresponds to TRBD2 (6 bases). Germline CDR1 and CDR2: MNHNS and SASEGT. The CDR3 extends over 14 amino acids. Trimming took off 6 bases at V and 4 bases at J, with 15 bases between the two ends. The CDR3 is CASRGGLIGETQYF. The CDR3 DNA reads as TGTGCCAGCAGGGGGGGTCTCATCGGAGAGACCCAGTACTTC.

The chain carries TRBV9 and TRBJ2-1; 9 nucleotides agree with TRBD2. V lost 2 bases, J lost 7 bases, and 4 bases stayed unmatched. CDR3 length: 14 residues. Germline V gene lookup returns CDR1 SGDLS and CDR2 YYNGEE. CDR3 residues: CASSVSGSLNEQFF. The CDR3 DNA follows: TGTGCCAGCAGCGTTAGCGGGAGTCTAAATGAGCAGTTCTTC.

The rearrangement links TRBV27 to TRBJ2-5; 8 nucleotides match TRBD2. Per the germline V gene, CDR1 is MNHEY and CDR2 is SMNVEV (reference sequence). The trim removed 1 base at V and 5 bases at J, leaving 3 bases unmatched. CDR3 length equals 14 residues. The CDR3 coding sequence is TGTGCCAGCAGTTTATTGCCTAGCGGGGAGACCCAGTACTTC. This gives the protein CASSLLPSGETQYF.

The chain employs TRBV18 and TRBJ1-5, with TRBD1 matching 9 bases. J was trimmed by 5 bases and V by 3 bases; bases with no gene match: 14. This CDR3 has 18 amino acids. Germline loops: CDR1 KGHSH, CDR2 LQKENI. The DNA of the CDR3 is TGTGCCAGCTCACCCGGGTCCAATACGGGACAGGGACATCAGCCCCAGCATTTT. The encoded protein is CASSPGSNTGQGHQPQHF. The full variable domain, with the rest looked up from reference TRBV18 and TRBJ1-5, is NAGVMQNPRHLVRRRGQEARLRCSPMKGHSHVYWYRQLPEEGLKFMVYLQKENIIDESGMPKERFSAEFPKEGPSILRIQQVVRGDSAAYFCASSPGSNTGQGHQPQHFGDGTRLSIL.

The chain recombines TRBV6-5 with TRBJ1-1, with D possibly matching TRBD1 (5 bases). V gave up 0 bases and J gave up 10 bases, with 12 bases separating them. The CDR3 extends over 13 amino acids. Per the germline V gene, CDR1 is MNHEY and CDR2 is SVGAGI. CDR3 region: CASSYSQGRRAFF. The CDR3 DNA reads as TGTGCCAGCAGTTACTCTCAGGGCCGGCGAGCTTTCTTT.

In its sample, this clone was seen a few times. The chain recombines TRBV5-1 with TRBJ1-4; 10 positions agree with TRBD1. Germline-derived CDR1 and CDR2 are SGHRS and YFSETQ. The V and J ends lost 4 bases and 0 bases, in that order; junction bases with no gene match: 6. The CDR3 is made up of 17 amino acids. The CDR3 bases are TGCGCCAGCAGCGGGACAGGGGACCGTGCAACTAATGAAAAACTGTTTTTT. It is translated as CASSGTGDRATNEKLFF.

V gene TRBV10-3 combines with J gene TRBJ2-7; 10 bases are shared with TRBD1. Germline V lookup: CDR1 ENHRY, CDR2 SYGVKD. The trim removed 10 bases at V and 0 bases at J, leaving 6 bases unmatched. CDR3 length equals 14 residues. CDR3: CATSGTGVSYEQYF. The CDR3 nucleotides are TGTGCCACCTCCGGGACAGGGGTCTCCTACGAGCAGTACTTC.

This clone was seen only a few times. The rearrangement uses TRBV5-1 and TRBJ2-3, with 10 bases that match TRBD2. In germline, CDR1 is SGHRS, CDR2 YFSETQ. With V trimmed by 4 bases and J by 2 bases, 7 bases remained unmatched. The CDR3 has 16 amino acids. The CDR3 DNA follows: TGCGCCAGCAGCCGGAACCTAGCGGGGGACACAGATACGCAGTATTTT. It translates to CASSRNLAGDTDTQYF.

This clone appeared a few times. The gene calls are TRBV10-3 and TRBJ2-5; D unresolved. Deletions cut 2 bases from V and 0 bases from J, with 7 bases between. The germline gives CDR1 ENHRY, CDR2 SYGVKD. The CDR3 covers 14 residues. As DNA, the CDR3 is TGTGCCATCAGTGAGCTGGTGAACCAAGAGACCCAGTACTTC. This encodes CAISELVNQETQYF.

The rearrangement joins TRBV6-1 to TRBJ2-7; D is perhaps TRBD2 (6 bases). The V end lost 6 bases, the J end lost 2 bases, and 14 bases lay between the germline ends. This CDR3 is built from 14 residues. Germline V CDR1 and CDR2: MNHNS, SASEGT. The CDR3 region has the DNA TGTGCCAGCAGAGGAACCAGGGAGGCCTACGAGCAGTACTTC. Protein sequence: CASRGTREAYEQYF.

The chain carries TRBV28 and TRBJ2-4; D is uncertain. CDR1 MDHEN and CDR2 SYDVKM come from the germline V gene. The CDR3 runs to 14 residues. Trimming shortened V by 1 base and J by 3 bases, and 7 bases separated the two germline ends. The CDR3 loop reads CASSLYGNKNIQYF. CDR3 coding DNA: TGTGCCAGCAGTTTATACGGAAACAAAAACATTCAGTACTTC.

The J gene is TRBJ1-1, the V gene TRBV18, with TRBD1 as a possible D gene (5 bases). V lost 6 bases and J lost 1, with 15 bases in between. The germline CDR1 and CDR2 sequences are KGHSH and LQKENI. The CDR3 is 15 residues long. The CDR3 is CASSVGVGGNTEAFF. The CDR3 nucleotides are TGTGCCAGCTCGGTTGGTGTCGGGGGGAACACTGAAGCTTTCTTT. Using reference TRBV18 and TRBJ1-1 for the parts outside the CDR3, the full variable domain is NAGVMQNPRHLVRRRGQEARLRCSPMKGHSHVYWYRQLPEEGLKFMVYLQKENIIDESGMPKERFSAEFPKEGPSILRIQQVVRGDSAAYFCASSVGVGGNTEAFFGQGTRLTVV.

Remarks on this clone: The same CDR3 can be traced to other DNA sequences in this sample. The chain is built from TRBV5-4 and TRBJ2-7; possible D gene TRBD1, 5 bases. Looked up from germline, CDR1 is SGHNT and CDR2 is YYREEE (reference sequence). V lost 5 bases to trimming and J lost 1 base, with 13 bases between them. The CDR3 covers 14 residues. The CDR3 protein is CASSQGFRSYEQYF. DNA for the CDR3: TGTGCCAGCAGTCAGGGATTCAGGTCCTACGAGCAGTACTTC.

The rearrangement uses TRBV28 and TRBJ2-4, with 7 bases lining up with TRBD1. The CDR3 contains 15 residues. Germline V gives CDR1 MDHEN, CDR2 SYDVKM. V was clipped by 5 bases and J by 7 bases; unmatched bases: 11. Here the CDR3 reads CASSPSTGAGNIQYF. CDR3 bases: TGTGCCAGCAGTCCCTCAACAGGGGCCGGGAACATTCAGTACTTC.

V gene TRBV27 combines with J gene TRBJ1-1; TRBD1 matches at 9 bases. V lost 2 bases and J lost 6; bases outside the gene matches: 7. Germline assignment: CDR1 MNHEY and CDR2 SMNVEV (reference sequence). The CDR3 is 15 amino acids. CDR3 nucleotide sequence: TGTGCCAGCAGTTTAAACCGGGACAGGGACCCTGAAGCTTTCTTT. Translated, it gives CASSLNRDRDPEAFF.

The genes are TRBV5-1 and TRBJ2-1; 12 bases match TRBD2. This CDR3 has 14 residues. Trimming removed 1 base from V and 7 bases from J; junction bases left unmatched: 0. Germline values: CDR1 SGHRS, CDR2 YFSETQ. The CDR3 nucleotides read TGCGCCAGCAGCTTGACTAGCGGGGGGAATGAGCAGTTCTTC. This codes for CASSLTSGGNEQFF.

In DNA, the CDR3 is TGCGCCAGCAGGAGAGAGGAAACAGCCAATGAGCAGTTCTTC. This translates into CASRREETANEQFF. The V call is TRBV4-1, the J call TRBJ2-1; D remains unclear. The CDR3 runs 14 residues. Between the trimmed V and J ends, which lost 6 bases and 6 bases, there was a span of 15 bases. Germline values: CDR1 MGHRA, CDR2 YSYEKL.

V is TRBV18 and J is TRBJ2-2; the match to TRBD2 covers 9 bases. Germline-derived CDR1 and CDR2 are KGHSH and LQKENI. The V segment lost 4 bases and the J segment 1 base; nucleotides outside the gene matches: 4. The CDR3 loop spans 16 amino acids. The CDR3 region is CASSQGTSRNTGELFF. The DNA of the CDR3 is TGTGCCAGCTCACAAGGGACTAGCAGGAACACCGGGGAGCTGTTTTTT. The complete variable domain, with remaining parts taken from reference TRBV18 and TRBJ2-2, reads NAGVMQNPRHLVRRRGQEARLRCSPMKGHSHVYWYRQLPEEGLKFMVYLQKENIIDESGMPKERFSAEFPKEGPSILRIQQVVRGDSAAYFCASSQGTSRNTGELFFGEGSRLTVL.

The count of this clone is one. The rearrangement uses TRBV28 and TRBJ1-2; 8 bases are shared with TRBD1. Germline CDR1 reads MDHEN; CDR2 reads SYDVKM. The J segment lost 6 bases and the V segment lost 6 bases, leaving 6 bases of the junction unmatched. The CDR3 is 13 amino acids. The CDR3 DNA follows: TGTGCCAGCAGGGGACAGGAGGTACATGGCTACACCTTC. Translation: CASRGQEVHGYTF.

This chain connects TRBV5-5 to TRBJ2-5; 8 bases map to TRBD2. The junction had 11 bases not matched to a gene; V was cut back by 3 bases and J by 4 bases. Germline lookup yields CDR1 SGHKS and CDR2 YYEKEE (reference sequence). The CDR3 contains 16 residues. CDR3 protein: CASSSLGTSGVETQYF. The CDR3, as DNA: TGTGCCAGCAGCTCCCTGGGTACTAGCGGAGTAGAGACCCAGTACTTC.

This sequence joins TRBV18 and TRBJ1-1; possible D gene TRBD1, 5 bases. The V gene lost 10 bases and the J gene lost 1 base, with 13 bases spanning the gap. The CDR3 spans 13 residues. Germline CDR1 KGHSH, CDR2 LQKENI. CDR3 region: CATKRQWNTEAFF. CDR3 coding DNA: TGTGCCACCAAACGACAGTGGAACACTGAAGCTTTCTTT.

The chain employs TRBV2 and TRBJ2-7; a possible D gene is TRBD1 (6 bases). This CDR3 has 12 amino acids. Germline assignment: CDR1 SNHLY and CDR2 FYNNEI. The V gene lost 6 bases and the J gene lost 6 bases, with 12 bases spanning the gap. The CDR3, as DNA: TGTGCCAGCAGACGCAGGGGTGCCGAGCAGTACTTC. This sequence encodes CASRRRGAEQYF.

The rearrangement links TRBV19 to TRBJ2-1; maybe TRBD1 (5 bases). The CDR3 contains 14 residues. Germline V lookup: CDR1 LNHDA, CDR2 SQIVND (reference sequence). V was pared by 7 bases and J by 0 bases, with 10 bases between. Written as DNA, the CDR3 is TGTGCCAGTACCCTCCAGGGCTCCTACAATGAGCAGTTCTTC. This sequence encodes CASTLQGSYNEQFF.

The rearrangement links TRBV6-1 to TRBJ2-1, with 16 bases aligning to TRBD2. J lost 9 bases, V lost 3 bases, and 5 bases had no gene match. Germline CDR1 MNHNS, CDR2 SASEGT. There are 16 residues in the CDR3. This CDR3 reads CASSDLGLAGGGEQFF. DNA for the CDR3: TGTGCCAGCAGTGACTTGGGACTAGCGGGAGGGGGTGAGCAGTTCTTC.